The text below deals with one T cell receptor beta chain. One junction end disagrees with the germline gene, perhaps due to a read error. This sample includes further DNA sequences coding for the same CDR3. The data derive from a study of sequential checkpoint blockade in melanoma. Indicated treatment: randomized to nivolumab then ipilimumab (arm A) or the reverse (arm B). No patient had prior DNA-damaging chemotherapy. Live CD3+CD8+ CD19− CD56− cells were sorted from PBMCs. Sequencing was performed with immunoSEQ multiplex PCR; in TCRdb, only in-frame clones are kept and a portion is missing. The sample lists 30,000 to 35,000 clones; about four fifths were seen once. The sequence was collected from a human donor with melanoma. The specimen comprised CD8+ T cells sorted from blood (inferred from file names), sampled from a patient given nivolumab and ipilimumab in sequence.

The chain's CDR3 is CASSPEKPGQGPYNEKLFF. For the CDR3, the DNA is TGCGCCAGCAGCCCCGAAAAACCGGGACAGGGTCCCTATAATGAAAAACTGTTTTTT. The chain links TRBV9 to TRBJ1-4, with 9 bases that match TRBD1. CDR1 is SGDLS, CDR2 YYNGEE, per germline. This CDR3 region has 19 residues.